This T cell receptor beta chain was sequenced in a study of shared clonotypes between healthy human individuals. Sequenced by immunoSEQ multiplex PCR; TCRdb stores in-frame clones only, minus some. The data show a few million clones, approximately 94% seen once. The V end was cut by 5 bases, the J end by 0 bases, with 19 bases between. The CDR3 has 17 amino acids. CDR1 and CDR2 from the germline V gene are SEHNR and FQNEAQ (reference sequence). Sequenced input: naive CD4+ T cells sorted from blood. Sample subset: CD45RA+ positively selected. The receptor was isolated from a man aged 18 to 30 in good health. The V call is TRBV7-9, the J call TRBJ2-5, with D possibly TRBD1 on 5 matching bases. The CDR3: CASSRLNSREHQETQYF. CDR3 DNA: TGTGCCAGCAGCCGCCTCAATAGCAGGGAACACCAAGAGACCCAGTACTTC.